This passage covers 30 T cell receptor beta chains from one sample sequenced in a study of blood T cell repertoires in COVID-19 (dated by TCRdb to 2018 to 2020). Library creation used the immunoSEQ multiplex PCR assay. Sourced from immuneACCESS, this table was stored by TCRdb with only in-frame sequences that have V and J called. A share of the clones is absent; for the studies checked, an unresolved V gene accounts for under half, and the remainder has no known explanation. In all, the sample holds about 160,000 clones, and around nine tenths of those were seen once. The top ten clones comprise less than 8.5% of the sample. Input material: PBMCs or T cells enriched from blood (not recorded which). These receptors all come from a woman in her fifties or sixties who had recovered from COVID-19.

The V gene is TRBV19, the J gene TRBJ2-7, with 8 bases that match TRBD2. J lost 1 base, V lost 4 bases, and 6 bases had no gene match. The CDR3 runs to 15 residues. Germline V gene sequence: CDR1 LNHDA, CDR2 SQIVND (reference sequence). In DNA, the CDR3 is TGTGCCAGTAGTACCGGGGGGGGCTGGTCCTACGAGCAGTACTTC. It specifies CASSTGGGWSYEQYF.

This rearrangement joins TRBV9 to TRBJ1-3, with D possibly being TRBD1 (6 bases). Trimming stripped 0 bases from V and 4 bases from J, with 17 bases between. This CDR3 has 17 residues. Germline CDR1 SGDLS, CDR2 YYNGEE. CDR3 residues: CASSVDPRGAGGNTIYF. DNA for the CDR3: TGTGCCAGCAGCGTAGACCCTCGGGGGGCAGGGGGAAACACCATATATTTT.

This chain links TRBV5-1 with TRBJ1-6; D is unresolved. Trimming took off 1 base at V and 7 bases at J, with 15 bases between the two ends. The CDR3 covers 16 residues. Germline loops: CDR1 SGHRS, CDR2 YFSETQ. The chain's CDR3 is CASSLTADRYNSPLHF. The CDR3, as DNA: TGCGCCAGCAGCTTGACAGCCGATCGGTACAATTCACCCCTCCACTTT.

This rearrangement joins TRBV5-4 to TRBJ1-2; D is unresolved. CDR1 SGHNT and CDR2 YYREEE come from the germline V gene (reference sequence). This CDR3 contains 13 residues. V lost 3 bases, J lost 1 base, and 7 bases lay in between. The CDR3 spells CASSSTLNYGYTF. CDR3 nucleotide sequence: TGTGCCAGCAGCTCGACACTTAACTATGGCTACACCTTC.

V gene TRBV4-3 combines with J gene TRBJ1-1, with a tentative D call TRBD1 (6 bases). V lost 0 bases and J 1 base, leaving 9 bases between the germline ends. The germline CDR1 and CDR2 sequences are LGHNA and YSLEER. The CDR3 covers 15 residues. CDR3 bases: TGCGCCAGCAGCCAAGACCAGGGGAAGAACACTGAAGCTTTCTTT. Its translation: CASSQDQGKNTEAFF.

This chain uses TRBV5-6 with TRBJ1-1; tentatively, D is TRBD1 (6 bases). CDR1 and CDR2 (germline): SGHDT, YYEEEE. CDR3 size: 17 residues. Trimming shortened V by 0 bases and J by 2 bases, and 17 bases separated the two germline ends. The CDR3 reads CASSLVGSSGANTEAFF. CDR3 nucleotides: TGTGCCAGCAGCTTGGTGGGCAGCTCAGGGGCCAACACTGAAGCTTTCTTT.

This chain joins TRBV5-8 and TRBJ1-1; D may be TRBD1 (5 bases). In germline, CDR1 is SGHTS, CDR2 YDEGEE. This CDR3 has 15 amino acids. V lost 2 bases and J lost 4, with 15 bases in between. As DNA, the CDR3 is TGTGCCAGCAGCTTCGGCGGGGCCACAAGCACTGAAGCTTTCTTT. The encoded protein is CASSFGGATSTEAFF.

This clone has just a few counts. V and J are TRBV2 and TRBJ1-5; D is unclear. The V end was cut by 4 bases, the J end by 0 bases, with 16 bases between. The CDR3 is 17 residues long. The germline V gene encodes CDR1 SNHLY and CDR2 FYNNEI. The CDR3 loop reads CASSGTSSRVSNQPQHF. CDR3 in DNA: TGTGCCAGCAGTGGCACGTCTTCGAGGGTTAGCAATCAGCCCCAGCATTTT. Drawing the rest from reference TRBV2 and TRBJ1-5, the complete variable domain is EPEVTQTPSHQVTQMGQEVILRCVPISNHLYFYWYRQILGQKVEFLVSFYNNEISEKSEIFDDQFSVERPDGSNFTLKIRSTKLEDSAMYFCASSGTSSRVSNQPQHFGDGTRLSIL.

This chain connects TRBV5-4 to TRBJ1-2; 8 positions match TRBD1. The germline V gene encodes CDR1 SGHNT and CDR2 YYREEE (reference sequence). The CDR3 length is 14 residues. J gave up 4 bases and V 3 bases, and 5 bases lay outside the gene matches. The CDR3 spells CASSSGGGSYGYTF. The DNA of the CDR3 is TGTGCCAGCAGCTCAGGGGGCGGAAGCTATGGCTACACCTTC.

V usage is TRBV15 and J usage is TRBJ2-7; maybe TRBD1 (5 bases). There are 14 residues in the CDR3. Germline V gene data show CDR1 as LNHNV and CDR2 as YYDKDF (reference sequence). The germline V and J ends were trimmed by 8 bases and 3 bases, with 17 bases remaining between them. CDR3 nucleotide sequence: TGTGCCACCGGGGTAAGGGGATCAAGCTACGAGCAGTACTTC. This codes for CATGVRGSSYEQYF.

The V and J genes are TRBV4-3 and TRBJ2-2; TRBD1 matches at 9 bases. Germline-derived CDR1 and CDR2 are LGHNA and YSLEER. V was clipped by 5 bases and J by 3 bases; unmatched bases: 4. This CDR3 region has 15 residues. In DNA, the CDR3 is TGCGCCAGCAGCGTGACAGGGGGGGACACCGGGGAGCTGTTTTTT. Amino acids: CASSVTGGDTGELFF.

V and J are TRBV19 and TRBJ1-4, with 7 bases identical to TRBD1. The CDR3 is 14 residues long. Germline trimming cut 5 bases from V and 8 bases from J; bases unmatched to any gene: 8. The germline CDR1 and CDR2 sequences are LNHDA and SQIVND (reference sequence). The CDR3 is CASSGGQVREKLFF. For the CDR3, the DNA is TGTGCCAGTAGTGGCGGACAGGTCCGGGAAAAACTGTTTTTT.

For the CDR3, the DNA is TGTGCCAGCAGTCCCTCGGTTGGGGCAGTCGGCTACACCTTC. Residues: CASSPSVGAVGYTF. The chain recombines TRBV4-2 with TRBJ1-2; tentative D call: TRBD1 (5 bases). Germline V gene data show CDR1 as LGHNA and CDR2 as YNFKEQ. With 6 bases removed from V and 8 bases from J, the gap between germline ends came to 19 bases. The CDR3 is made up of 14 amino acids.

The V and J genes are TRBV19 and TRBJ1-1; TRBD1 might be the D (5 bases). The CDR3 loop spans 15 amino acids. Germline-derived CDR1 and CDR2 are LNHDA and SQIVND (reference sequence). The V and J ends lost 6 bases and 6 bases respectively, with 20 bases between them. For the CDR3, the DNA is TGTGCCAGTAGCCCGGAGGGGCCCCGCGGCGCTGAAGCTTTCTTT. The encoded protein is CASSPEGPRGAEAFF.

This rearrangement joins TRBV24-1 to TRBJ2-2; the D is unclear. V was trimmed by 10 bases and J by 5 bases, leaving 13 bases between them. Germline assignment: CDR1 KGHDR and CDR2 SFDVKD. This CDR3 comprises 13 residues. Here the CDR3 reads CATQGGATGELFF. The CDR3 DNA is TGTGCCACTCAAGGCGGTGCGACCGGGGAGCTGTTTTTT.

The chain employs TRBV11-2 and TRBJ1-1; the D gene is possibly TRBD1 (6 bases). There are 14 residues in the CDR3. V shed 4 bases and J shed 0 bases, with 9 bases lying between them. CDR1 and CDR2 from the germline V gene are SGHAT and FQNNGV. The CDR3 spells CASSSTGMNTEAFF. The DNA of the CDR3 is TGTGCCAGCAGCTCTACAGGGATGAACACTGAAGCTTTCTTT.

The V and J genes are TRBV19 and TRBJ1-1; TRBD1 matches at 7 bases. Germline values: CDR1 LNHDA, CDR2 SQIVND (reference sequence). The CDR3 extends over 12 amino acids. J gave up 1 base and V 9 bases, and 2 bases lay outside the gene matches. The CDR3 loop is CASRDRNTEAFF. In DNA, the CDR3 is TGTGCCAGCCGGGACAGGAACACTGAAGCTTTCTTT. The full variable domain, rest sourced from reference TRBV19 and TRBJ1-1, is DGGITQSPKYLFRKEGQNVTLSCEQNLNHDAMYWYRQDPGQGLRLIYYSQIVNDFQKGDIAEGYSVSREKKESFPLTVTSAQKNPTAFYLCASRDRNTEAFFGQGTRLTVV.

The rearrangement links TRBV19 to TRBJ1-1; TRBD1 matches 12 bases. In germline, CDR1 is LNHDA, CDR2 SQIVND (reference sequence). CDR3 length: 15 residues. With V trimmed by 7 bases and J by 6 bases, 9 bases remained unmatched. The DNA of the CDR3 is TGTGCCAGTAAAAAAGCCGGGACAGGGGGCCCTGAAGCTTTCTTT. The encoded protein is CASKKAGTGGPEAFF.

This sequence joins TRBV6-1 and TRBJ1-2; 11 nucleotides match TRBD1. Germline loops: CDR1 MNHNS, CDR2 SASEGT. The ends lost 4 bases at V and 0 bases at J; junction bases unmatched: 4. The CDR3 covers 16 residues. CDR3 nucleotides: TGTGCCAGCAGTGGGGACAGGGGGGGATCTAACTATGGCTACACCTTC. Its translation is CASSGDRGGSNYGYTF.

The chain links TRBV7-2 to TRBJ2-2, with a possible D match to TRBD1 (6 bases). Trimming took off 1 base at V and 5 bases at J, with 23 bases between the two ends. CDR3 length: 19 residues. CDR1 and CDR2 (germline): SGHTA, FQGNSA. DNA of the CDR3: TGTGCCAGCAGCTTAGGCGGCGGCAGGGGCTTCGGCGGGACCGGGGAGCTGTTTTTT. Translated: CASSLGGGRGFGGTGELFF.

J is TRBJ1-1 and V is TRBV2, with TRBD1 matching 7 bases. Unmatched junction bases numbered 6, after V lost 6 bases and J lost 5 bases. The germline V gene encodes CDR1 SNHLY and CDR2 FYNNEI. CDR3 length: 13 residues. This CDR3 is CASRETGLTEAFF. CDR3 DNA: TGTGCCAGCAGAGAGACAGGGTTGACTGAAGCTTTCTTT.

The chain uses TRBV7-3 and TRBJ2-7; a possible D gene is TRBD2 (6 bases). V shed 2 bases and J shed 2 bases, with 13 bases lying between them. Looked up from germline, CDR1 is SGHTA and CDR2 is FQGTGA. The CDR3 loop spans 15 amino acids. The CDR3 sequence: CASSLLGGDAYEQYF. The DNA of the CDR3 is TGTGCCAGCAGCTTATTAGGCGGGGACGCCTACGAGCAGTACTTC.

CDR3 protein: CASSAGGRVSEQYF. The CDR3 bases are TGTGCCAGCAGCGCGGGGGGCAGGGTGAGCGAGCAGTACTTC. V and J are TRBV9 and TRBJ2-7, with D perhaps matching TRBD2 (7 bases). Germline-derived CDR1 and CDR2 are SGDLS and YYNGEE. The CDR3 loop spans 14 amino acids. Between the trimmed V and J ends, which lost 3 bases and 6 bases, there was a span of 16 bases.

This chain's CDR3 is CASSYGYSGTEAFF. The CDR3, as DNA: TGTGCCAGCAGTTATGGCTATTCGGGCACTGAAGCTTTCTTT. The chain joins TRBV6-2 or TRBV6-3 to TRBJ1-1; D unclear. Germline CDR1 and CDR2: MNHEY and SVGEGT. This CDR3 is built from 14 residues. V lost 3 bases to trimming and J lost 4 bases, with 12 bases between them.

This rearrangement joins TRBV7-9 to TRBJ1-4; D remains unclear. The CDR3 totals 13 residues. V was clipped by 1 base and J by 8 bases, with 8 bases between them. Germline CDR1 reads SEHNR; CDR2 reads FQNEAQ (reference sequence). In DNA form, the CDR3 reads TGTGCCAGCAGCTTAGTCGCCCGGGAAAAACTGTTTTTT. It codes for CASSLVAREKLFF.

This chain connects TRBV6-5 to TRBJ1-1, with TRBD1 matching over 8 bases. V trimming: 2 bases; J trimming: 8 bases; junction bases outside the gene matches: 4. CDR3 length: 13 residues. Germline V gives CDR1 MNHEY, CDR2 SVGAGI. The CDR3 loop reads CASSYTGQVEAFF. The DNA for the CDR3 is TGTGCCAGCAGTTACACGGGACAGGTGGAAGCTTTCTTT.

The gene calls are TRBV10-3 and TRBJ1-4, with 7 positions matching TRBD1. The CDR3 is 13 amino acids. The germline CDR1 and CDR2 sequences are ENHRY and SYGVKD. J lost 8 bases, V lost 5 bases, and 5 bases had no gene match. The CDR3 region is CAISRTGVEKLFF. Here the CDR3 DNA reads TGTGCCATCAGTAGGACAGGTGTGGAAAAACTGTTTTTT.

The chain's CDR3 is CASRLRGINQPQHF. The CDR3 DNA reads as TGTGCCAGTAGGCTTAGGGGTATCAATCAGCCCCAGCATTTT. This rearrangement joins TRBV19 to TRBJ1-5; D may be TRBD1 (5 bases). The ends were cut back, 6 bases at V and 3 bases at J, with 12 bases in the middle. The CDR3 runs 14 residues. Germline V gene sequence: CDR1 LNHDA, CDR2 SQIVND (reference sequence).

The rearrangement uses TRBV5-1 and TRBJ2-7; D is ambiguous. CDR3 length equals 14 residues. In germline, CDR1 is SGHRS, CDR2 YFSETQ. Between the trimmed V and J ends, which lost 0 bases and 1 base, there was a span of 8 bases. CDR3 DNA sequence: TGCGCCAGCAGCTTGGGGCAATTATCCTACGAGCAGTACTTC. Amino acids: CASSLGQLSYEQYF. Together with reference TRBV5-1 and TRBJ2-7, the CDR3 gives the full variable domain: KAGVTQTPRYLIKTRGQQVTLSCSPISGHRSVSWYQQTPGQGLQFLFEYFSETQRNKGNFPGRFSGRQFSNSRSEMNVSTLELGDSALYLCASSLGQLSYEQYFGPGTRLTVT.

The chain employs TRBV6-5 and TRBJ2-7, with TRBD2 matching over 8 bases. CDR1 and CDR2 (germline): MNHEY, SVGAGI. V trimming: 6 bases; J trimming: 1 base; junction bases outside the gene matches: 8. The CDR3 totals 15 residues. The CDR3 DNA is TGTGCCAGCAGCCGCCCAGGACTAGCATCCTACGAGCAGTACTTC. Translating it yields CASSRPGLASYEQYF.